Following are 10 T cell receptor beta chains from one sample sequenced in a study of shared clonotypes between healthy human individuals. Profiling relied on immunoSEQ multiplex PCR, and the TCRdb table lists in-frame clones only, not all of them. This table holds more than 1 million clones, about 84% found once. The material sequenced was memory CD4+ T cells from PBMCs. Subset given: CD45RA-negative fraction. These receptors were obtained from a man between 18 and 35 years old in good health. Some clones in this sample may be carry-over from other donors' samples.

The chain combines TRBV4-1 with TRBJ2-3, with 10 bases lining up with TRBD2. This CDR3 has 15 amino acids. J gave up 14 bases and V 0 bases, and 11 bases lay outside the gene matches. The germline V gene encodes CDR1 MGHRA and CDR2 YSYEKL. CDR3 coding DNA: TGCGCCAGCAGCCAAGAGTCCGGGACTAGCGTTCGGCGGTATTTT. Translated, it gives CASSQESGTSVRRYF.

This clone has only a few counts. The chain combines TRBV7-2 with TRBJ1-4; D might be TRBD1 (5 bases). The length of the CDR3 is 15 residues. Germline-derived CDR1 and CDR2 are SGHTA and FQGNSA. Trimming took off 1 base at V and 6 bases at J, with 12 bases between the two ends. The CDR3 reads CASSLGGGMDEKLFF. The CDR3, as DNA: TGTGCCAGCAGCTTAGGTGGGGGGATGGATGAAAAACTGTTTTTT.

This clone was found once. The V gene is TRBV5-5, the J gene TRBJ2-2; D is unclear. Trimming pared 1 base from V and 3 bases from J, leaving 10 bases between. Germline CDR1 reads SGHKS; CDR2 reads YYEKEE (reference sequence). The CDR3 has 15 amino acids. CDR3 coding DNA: TGTGCCAGCAGCTTGTGGGTGCTGGACACCGGGGAGCTGTTTTTT. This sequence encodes CASSLWVLDTGELFF.

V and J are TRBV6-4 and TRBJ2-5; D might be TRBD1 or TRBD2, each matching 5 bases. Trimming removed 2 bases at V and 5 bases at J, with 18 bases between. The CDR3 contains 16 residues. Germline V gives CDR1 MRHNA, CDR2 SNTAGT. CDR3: CASSDAPGTVYETQYF. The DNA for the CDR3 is TGTGCCAGCAGTGACGCTCCCGGGACGGTGTATGAGACCCAGTACTTC.

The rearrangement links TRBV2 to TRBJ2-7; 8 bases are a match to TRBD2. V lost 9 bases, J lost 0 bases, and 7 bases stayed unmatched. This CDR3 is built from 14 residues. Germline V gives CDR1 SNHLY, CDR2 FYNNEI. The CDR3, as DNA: TGTGCCAGTACTATCGGGAGGGCCTCCTACGAGCAGTACTTC. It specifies CASTIGRASYEQYF. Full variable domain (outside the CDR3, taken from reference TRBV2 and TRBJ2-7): EPEVTQTPSHQVTQMGQEVILRCVPISNHLYFYWYRQILGQKVEFLVSFYNNEISEKSEIFDDQFSVERPDGSNFTLKIRSTKLEDSAMYFCASTIGRASYEQYFGPGTRLTVT.

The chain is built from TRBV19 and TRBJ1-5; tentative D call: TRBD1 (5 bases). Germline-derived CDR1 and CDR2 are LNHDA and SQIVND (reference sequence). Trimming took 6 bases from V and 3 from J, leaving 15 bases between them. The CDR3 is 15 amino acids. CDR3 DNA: TGTGCCAGTAGGAGGTTGGGGGGTTACAATCAGCCCCAGCATTTT. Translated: CASRRLGGYNQPQHF. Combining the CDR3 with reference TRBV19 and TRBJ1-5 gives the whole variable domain DGGITQSPKYLFRKEGQNVTLSCEQNLNHDAMYWYRQDPGQGLRLIYYSQIVNDFQKGDIAEGYSVSREKKESFPLTVTSAQKNPTAFYLCASRRLGGYNQPQHFGDGTRLSIL.

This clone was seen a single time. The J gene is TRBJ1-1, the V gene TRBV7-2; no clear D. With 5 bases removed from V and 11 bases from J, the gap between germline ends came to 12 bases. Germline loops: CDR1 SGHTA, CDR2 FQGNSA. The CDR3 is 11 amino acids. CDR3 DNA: TGTGCCAGCAGCGTAGGAGTGAGTGCTTTCTTT. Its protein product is CASSVGVSAFF.

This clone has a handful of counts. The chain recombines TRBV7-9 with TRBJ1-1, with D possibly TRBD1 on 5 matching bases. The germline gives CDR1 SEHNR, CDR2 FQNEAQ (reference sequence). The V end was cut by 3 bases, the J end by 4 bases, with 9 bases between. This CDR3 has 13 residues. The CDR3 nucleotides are TGTGCCAGCAGCTTCGAAGGGGCCACTGAAGCTTTCTTT. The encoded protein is CASSFEGATEAFF. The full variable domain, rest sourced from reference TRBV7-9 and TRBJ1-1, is DTGVSQNPRHKITKRGQNVTFRCDPISEHNRLYWYRQTLGQGPEFLTYFQNEAQLEKSRLLSDRFSAERPKGSFSTLEIQRTEQGDSAMYLCASSFEGATEAFFGQGTRLTVV.

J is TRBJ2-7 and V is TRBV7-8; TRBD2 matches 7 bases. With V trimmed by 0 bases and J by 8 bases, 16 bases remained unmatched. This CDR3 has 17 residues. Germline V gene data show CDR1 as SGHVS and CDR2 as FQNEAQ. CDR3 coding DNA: TGTGCCAGCAGCTTAGCGCTAAATTGGCGGGAGCAGGTTCAGCAGTACTTC. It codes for CASSLALNWREQVQQYF.

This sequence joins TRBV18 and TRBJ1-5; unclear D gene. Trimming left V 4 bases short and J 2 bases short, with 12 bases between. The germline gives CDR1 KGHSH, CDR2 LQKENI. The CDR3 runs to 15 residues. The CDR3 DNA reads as TGTGCCAGCTCACAAGGCTTTGGGGGCAATCAGCCCCAGCATTTT. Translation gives CASSQGFGGNQPQHF.